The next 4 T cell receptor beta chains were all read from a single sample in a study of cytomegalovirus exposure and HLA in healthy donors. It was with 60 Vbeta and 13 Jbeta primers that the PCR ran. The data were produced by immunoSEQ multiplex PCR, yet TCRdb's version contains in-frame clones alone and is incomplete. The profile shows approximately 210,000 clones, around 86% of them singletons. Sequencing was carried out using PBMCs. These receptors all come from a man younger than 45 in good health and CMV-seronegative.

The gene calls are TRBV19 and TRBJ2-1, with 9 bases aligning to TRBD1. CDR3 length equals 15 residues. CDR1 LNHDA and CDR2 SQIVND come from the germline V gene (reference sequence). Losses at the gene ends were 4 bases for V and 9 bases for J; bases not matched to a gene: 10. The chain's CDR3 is CASSTGTGLLSEQFF. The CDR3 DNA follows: TGTGCCAGTAGTACCGGGACAGGGCTTTTGAGTGAGCAGTTCTTC. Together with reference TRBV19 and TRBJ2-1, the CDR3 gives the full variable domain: DGGITQSPKYLFRKEGQNVTLSCEQNLNHDAMYWYRQDPGQGLRLIYYSQIVNDFQKGDIAEGYSVSREKKESFPLTVTSAQKNPTAFYLCASSTGTGLLSEQFFGPGTRLTVL.

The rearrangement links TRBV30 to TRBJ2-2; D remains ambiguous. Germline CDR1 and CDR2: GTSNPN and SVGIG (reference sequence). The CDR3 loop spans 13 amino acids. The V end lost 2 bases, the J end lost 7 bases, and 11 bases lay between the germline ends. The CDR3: CAWSPEFVGELFF. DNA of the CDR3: TGTGCCTGGAGTCCCGAGTTTGTCGGGGAGCTGTTTTTT.

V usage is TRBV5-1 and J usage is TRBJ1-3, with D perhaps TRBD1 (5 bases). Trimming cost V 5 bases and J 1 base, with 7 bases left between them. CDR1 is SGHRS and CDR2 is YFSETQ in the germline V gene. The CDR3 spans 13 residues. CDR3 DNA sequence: TGCGCCAGCAGTTCAGGGTCTGGAAACACCATATATTTT. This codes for CASSSGSGNTIYF.

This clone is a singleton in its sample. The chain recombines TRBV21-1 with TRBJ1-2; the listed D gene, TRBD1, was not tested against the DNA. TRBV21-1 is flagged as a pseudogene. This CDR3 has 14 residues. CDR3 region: CASSPPGQGDGYTF. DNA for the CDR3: TGTGCCAGCAGCCCCCCGGGACAGGGGGATGGCTACACCTTC.